This T cell receptor beta chain is from a study of a mutant IDH1 vaccine in newly diagnosed glioma. About the research overall: Before enrollment, the patients had been treated with radiotherapy alone, temozolomide alone, or both together. Most of them had received both.

Only in-frame clones appear in the TCRdb table, and some are missing; sequencing was by immunoSEQ multiplex PCR. The sample has 50,000 or so clones, approximately 80% seen once; the top ten hold about a fifth. This clone was seen more than once but under ten times. Germline CDR1 is SGHNT and CDR2 is YYREEE (reference sequence). V gave up 3 bases and J gave up 5 bases, with 17 bases separating them. CDR3 size: 16 residues. The time point: baseline, week 1 (first vaccination visit). Treatment in this sample: pre-vaccination baseline after standard-of-care therapy. This TCR derives from a man younger than 35 with glioma. The chain links TRBV5-4 to TRBJ2-2, with D perhaps TRBD2 (5 bases). The material sequenced was PBMCs, taken from a glioma patient treated with radiotherapy, temozolomide or both. CDR3 amino acids: CASSSFRGLGTGELFF. CDR3 DNA: TGTGCCAGCAGCTCCTTTCGGGGATTGGGTACCGGGGAGCTGTTTTTT.